Listed here are 14 T cell receptor beta chains from one sample, sequenced in a study of cytomegalovirus exposure and HLA in healthy donors (dated by TCRdb to between 2016 and 2019). The library was generated by the immunoSEQ multiplex PCR assay. The multiplex PCR relied on a mix of 60 forward primers for TCR Vbeta segments and 13 reverse primers for TCR Jbeta segments. TCRdb took this table from immuneACCESS and kept in-frame rearrangements with V and J called. Such tables lack part of the clones; where checked against another copy, unresolved V genes explain under half of the gap, and the rest is unexplained. The sample yields about 160,000 clones; 82% were counted once. Clones ranked in the top ten supply more than 1.3% of the sample. Source material: PBMCs. These receptors all come from a girl between 5 and 17 years old in good health and CMV-seropositive.

The rearrangement joins TRBV4-2 to TRBJ1-5; D gene ambiguous. V lost 0 bases to trimming and J lost 7 bases, with 10 bases between them. The CDR3 length is 14 residues. Germline V gene sequence: CDR1 LGHNA, CDR2 YNFKEQ. Here the CDR3 reads CASSQEAGDQPQHF. The CDR3 DNA reads TGTGCCAGCAGCCAAGAGGCAGGTGACCAGCCCCAGCATTTT.

V and J are TRBV28 and TRBJ1-5; a possible D gene is TRBD1 (6 bases). The CDR3 runs 16 residues. Deletions cut 5 bases from V and 2 bases from J, with 16 bases between. Germline V gene lookup returns CDR1 MDHEN and CDR2 SYDVKM. This CDR3 is CASSLAGAEGNQPQHF. Here the CDR3 DNA reads TGTGCCAGCAGTCTTGCGGGGGCGGAAGGCAATCAGCCCCAGCATTTT. Filled out from reference TRBV28 and TRBJ1-5, the complete variable domain reads DVKVTQSSRYLVKRTGEKVFLECVQDMDHENMFWYRQDPGLGLRLIYFSYDVKMKEKGDIPEGYSVSREKKERFSLILESASTNQTSMYLCASSLAGAEGNQPQHFGDGTRLSIL.

The genes are TRBV27 and TRBJ2-7; no definite D call. V was shortened by 5 bases and J by 3 bases, with 11 bases between the two germline ends. The CDR3 contains 13 residues. Germline-derived CDR1 and CDR2 are MNHEY and SMNVEV (reference sequence). Here the CDR3 reads CASSRTGNYEQYF. DNA of the CDR3: TGTGCCAGCAGTCGTACCGGTAACTACGAGCAGTACTTC.

The V call is TRBV28, the J call TRBJ1-4; 10 bases agree with TRBD1. Germline V gene data show CDR1 as MDHEN and CDR2 as SYDVKM. Unmatched junction bases numbered 9, after V lost 7 bases and J lost 1 base. This CDR3 has 17 amino acids. CDR3 protein: CASISLTGGQTNEKLFF. For the CDR3, the DNA is TGTGCCAGCATATCACTGACAGGGGGCCAAACTAATGAAAAACTGTTTTTT.

The rearrangement joins TRBV5-1 to TRBJ2-1, with TRBD2 matching 8 bases. This CDR3 is built from 14 residues. Trimming cost V 3 bases and J 6 bases; bases outside gene matches: 5. The germline gives CDR1 SGHRS, CDR2 YFSETQ. DNA of the CDR3: TGCGCCAGCAGCTCTACTAGCGGCATCAATGAGCAGTTCTTC. This gives the protein CASSSTSGINEQFF.

This chain connects TRBV11-3 to TRBJ2-5; tentatively, D is TRBD2 (7 bases). This CDR3 is 15 amino acids long. Trimming stripped 5 bases from V and 5 bases from J, with 18 bases between. CDR1 is SGHNT, CDR2 YENEEA, per germline. CDR3 in DNA: TGTGCCAGCAGCCGGGGGGCCGGAGGTGGGGAGACCCAGTACTTC. Its protein product is CASSRGAGGGETQYF.

CDR3 nucleotide sequence: TGTGCCAGCAGCGATCCTTTGGGCCCAGAGCCTGGAAACACCATATATTTT. This gives the protein CASSDPLGPEPGNTIYF. This chain joins TRBV9 and TRBJ1-3; D uncertain. Trimming shortened V by 3 bases and J by 2 bases, and 18 bases separated the two germline ends. The CDR3 loop spans 17 amino acids. Per the germline V gene, CDR1 is SGDLS and CDR2 is YYNGEE.

The genes are TRBV6-1 and TRBJ2-3; 11 nucleotides line up with TRBD2. V shed 4 bases, J shed 4 bases, and the junction held 7 bases outside the gene matches. Germline CDR1 reads MNHNS; CDR2 reads SASEGT. This CDR3 has 16 residues. CDR3 amino acids: CASSVELAGASDTQYF. The CDR3 region has the DNA TGTGCCAGCAGTGTGGAACTAGCGGGAGCCTCAGATACGCAGTATTTT.

This chain connects TRBV13 to TRBJ2-3; D perhaps matches TRBD2 (5 bases). This CDR3 comprises 14 residues. Germline CDR1 is PRHDT and CDR2 is FYEKMQ (reference sequence). Trimming took off 4 bases at V and 4 bases at J, with 12 bases between the two ends. The CDR3 reads CASSSPGYPDTQYF. CDR3 nucleotide sequence: TGTGCCAGCAGCTCACCGGGGTATCCAGATACGCAGTATTTT.

The chain employs TRBV27 and TRBJ1-2; D remains ambiguous. The CDR3 totals 11 residues. V lost 10 bases, J lost 3 bases, and 9 bases lay in between. Looked up from germline, CDR1 is MNHEY and CDR2 is SMNVEV (reference sequence). CDR3 DNA: TGTGCCACCAGGAGCCACTATGGCTACACCTTC. Translation: CATRSHYGYTF.

CDR3 nucleotide sequence: TGTGCCAGCAGCTCCGACAGGGGGCAGGTTGCCCAGTACTTC. Protein product: CASSSDRGQVAQYF. V usage is TRBV5-4 and J usage is TRBJ2-5, with 10 bases that match TRBD1. Germline loops: CDR1 SGHNT, CDR2 YYREEE (reference sequence). The CDR3 spans 14 residues. Unmatched junction bases numbered 8, after V lost 3 bases and J lost 9 bases.

This rearrangement joins TRBV29-1 to TRBJ2-7, with 11 bases matching TRBD2. CDR1 is SQVTM and CDR2 is ANQGSEA in the germline V gene. This CDR3 region has 14 residues. The V and J ends lost 6 bases and 3 bases, in that order; junction bases with no gene match: 7. Written as DNA, the CDR3 is TGCAGCGTCGGATCTGGGACTAGCGGCTACGAGCAGTACTTC. Residues: CSVGSGTSGYEQYF.

V and J are TRBV30 and TRBJ2-4; perhaps TRBD1 as D (6 bases). CDR3 length: 18 residues. CDR1 and CDR2 (germline): GTSNPN, SVGIG (reference sequence). Trimming took 2 bases from V and 0 from J, leaving 20 bases between them. The CDR3 region has the DNA TGTGCCTGGAGTCGCAGGGGCGACTCCTTCCTAGCCAAAAACATTCAGTACTTC. Residues: CAWSRRGDSFLAKNIQYF.

The chain links TRBV5-1 to TRBJ2-1, with D possibly TRBD2 on 6 matching bases. The CDR3 spans 16 residues. Trimming took off 6 bases at V and 4 bases at J, with 20 bases between the two ends. The V gene's germline CDR1 is SGHRS and CDR2 YFSETQ. The CDR3 spells CASTPPPAGLYNEQFF. In DNA form, the CDR3 reads TGCGCCAGCACGCCCCCCCCAGCGGGCCTTTACAATGAGCAGTTCTTC.